This T cell receptor (beta chain) was captured by sequencing in a study of cytomegalovirus exposure and HLA in healthy donors. This clone was detected a few times. Germline assignment: CDR1 SGHTA and CDR2 FQGNSA. The length of the CDR3 is 13 residues. Between the trimmed V and J ends, which lost 5 bases and 4 bases, there was a span of 9 bases. The PCR had 60 Vbeta and 13 Jbeta primers. Repertoires were generated with immunoSEQ multiplex PCR, while TCRdb's copy carries only in-frame clones and drops some. The table shows tens of thousands of clones, with 60% to 75% occurring only once. The source material was PBMCs. The chain employs TRBV7-2 and TRBJ2-1, with unresolved D. This TCR derives from a man aged 35 to 55 in good health and CMV-seropositive. Here the CDR3 reads CASSLTLYNEQFF. CDR3 sequence (DNA): TGTGCCAGCAGCCTGACTCTTTACAATGAGCAGTTCTTC. Drawing the rest from reference TRBV7-2 and TRBJ2-1, the complete variable domain is GAGVSQSPSNKVTEKGKDVELRCDPISGHTALYWYRQSLGQGLEFLIYFQGNSAPDKSGLPSDRFSAERTGGSVSTLTIQRTQQEDSAVYLCASSLTLYNEQFFGPGTRLTVL.